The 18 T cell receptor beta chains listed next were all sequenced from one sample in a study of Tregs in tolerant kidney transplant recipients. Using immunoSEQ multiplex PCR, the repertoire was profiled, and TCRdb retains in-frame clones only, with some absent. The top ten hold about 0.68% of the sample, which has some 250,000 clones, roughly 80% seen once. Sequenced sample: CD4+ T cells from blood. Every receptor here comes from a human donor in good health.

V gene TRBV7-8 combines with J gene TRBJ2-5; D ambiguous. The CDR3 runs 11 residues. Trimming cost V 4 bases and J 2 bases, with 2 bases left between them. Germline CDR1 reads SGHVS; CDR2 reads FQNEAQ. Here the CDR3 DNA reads TGTGCCAGCAGCTATCAAGAGACCCAGTACTTC. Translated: CASSYQETQYF.

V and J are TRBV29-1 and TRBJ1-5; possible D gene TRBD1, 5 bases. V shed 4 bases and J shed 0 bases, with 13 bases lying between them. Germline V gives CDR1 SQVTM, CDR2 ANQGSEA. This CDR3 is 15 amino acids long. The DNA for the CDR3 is TGCAGCGTTGGGGGGGACTTCTATAGCAATCAGCCCCAGCATTTT. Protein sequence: CSVGGDFYSNQPQHF.

CDR3 in DNA: TGCGCCAGCAGTGAGTCGGAGGCGAGGGGCTCCCAAAACATTCAGTACTTC. It yields the protein CASSESEARGSQNIQYF. V gene TRBV10-1 combines with J gene TRBJ2-4, with D possibly being TRBD1 or TRBD2 (5 bases each). Trimming took 0 bases from V and 5 from J, leaving 17 bases between them. This CDR3 is 17 amino acids long. Per the germline V gene, CDR1 is WNHNN and CDR2 is SYGVQD (reference sequence).

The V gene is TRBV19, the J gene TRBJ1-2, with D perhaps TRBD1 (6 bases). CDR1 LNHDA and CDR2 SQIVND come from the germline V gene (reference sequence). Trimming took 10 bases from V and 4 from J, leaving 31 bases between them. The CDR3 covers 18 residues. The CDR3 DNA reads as TGTGCCATCCCTCCCTCGCGTCTTACCCGGGGGGGGGCCTATGGCTACACCTTC. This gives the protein CAIPPSRLTRGGAYGYTF. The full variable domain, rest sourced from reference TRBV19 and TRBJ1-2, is DGGITQSPKYLFRKEGQNVTLSCEQNLNHDAMYWYRQDPGQGLRLIYYSQIVNDFQKGDIAEGYSVSREKKESFPLTVTSAQKNPTAFYLCAIPPSRLTRGGAYGYTFGSGTRLTVV.

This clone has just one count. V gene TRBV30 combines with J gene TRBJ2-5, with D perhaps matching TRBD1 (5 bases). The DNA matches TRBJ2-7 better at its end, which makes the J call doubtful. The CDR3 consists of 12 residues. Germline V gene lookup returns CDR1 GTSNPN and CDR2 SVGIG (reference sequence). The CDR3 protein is CAWSAQGYEQYF. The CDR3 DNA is TGTGCCTGGAGTGCTCAGGGATACGAGCAGTACTTC.

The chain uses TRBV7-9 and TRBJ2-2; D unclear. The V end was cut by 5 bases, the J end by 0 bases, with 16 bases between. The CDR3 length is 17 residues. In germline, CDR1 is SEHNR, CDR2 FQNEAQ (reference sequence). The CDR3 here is CASSEISYTTNTGELFF. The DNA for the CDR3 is TGTGCCAGCAGCGAAATATCATACACTACGAACACCGGGGAGCTGTTTTTT.

CDR3 sequence: CASSLGTGWETQYF. The CDR3 bases are TGCGCCAGCAGCCTCGGGACAGGGTGGGAGACCCAGTACTTC. The chain joins TRBV5-1 to TRBJ2-5; 9 bases match TRBD1. V trimming: 4 bases; J trimming: 5 bases; junction bases outside the gene matches: 6. Germline V gene sequence: CDR1 SGHRS, CDR2 YFSETQ. This CDR3 region has 14 residues.

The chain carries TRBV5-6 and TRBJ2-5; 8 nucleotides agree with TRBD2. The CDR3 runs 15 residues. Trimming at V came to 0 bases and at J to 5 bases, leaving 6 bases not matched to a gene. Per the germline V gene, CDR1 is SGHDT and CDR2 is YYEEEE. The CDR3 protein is CASSLGSGSWETQYF. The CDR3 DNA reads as TGTGCCAGCAGCTTGGGCAGCGGGAGCTGGGAGACCCAGTACTTC.

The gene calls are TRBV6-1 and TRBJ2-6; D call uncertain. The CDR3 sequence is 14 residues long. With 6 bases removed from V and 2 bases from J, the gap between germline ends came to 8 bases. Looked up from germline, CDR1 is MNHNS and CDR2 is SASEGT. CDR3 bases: TGTGCCAGCAGGTCCCAAGCTGGGGCCAACGTCCTGACTTTC. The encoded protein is CASRSQAGANVLTF.

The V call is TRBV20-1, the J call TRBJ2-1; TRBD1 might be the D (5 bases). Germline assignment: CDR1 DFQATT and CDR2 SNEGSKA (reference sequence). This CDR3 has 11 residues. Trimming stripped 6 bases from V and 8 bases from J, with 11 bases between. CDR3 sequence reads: CSAALGDEQFF. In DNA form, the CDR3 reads TGCAGTGCCGCTTTAGGGGATGAGCAGTTCTTC.

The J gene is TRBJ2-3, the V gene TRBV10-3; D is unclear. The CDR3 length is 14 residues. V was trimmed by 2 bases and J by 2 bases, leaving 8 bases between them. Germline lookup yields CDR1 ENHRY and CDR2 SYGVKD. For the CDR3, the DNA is TGTGCCATCAGTGAGCTCCGGATCACAGATACGCAGTATTTT. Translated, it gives CAISELRITDTQYF.

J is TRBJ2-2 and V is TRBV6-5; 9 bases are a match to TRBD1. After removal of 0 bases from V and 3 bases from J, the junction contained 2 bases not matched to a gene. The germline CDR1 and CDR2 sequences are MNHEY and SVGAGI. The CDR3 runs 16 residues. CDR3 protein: CASSYSWDRDTGELFF. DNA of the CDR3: TGTGCCAGCAGTTACTCGTGGGACAGGGACACCGGGGAGCTGTTTTTT.

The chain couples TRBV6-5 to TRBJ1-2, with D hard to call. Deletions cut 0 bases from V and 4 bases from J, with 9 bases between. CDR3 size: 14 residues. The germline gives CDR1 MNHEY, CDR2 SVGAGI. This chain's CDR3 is CASSYSRHVYGYTF. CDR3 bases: TGTGCCAGCAGTTACTCGAGGCACGTCTATGGCTACACCTTC.

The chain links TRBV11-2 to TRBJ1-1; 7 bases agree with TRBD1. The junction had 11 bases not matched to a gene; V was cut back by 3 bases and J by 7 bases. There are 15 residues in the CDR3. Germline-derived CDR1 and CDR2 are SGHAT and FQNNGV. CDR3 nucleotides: TGTGCCAGCAGCTTCTCCAGGGGGGGAGGGAGTGAAGCTTTCTTT. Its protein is CASSFSRGGGSEAFF.

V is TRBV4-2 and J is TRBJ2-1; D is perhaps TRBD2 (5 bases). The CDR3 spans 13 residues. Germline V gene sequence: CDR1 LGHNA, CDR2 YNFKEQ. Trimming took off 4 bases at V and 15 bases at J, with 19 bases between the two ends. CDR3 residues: CASSRSDSEQWFF. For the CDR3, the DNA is TGTGCCAGCAGCCGTTCAGATAGCGAGCAGTGGTTCTTC.

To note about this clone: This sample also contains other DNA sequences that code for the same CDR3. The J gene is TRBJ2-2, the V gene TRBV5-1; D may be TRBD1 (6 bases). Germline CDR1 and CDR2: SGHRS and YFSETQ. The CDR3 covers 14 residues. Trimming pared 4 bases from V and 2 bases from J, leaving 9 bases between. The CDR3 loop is CASSRQANTGELFF. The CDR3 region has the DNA TGCGCCAGCAGCCGACAGGCAAACACCGGGGAGCTGTTTTTT.

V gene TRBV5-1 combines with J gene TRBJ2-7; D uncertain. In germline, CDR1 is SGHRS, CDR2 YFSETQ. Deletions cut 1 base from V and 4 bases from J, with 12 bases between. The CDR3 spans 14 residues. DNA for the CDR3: TGCGCCAGCAGCTTGCGGCACCTCTCGTACGAGCAGTACTTC. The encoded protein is CASSLRHLSYEQYF.

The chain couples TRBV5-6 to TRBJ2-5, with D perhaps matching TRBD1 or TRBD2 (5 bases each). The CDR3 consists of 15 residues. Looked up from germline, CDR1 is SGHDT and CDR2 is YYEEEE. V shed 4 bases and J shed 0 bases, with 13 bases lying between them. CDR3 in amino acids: CASSPLGRHQETQYF. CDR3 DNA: TGTGCCAGCAGCCCACTGGGACGCCACCAAGAGACCCAGTACTTC. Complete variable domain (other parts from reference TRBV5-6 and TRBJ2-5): DAGVTQSPTHLIKTRGQQVTLRCSPKSGHDTVSWYQQALGQGPQFIFQYYEEEERQRGNFPDRFSGHQFPNYSSELNVNALLLGDSALYLCASSPLGRHQETQYFGPGTRLLVL.